This T cell receptor (beta chain) emerged from a study of T cell repertoires in cytomegalovirus infection (dated by TCRdb to about 2019). About the full investigation: Because public TCR beta signatures pointed to carriage of CMV infection together with the matching HLA type, the HLA type of each donor mattered for the analysis.

At the junction V is shortened by 7 bases and J by 5 bases; bases outside the gene matches: 13. From the germline V gene, CDR1 is SQVTM and CDR2 is ANQGSEA. From its cysteine to its phenylalanine, the CDR3 spans 14 amino acids. CDR3 DNA is the only sequence kept; it has 42 bases, read in frame from the first base. Overall study results and their limits: In the ex vivo response, HLA-C-restricted CMV-specific TCR beta clonotypes were dominant, and in two of eight donors the single most frequent clonotype came from this HLA-C-restricted group. Carriers of CMV infection plus the relevant HLA type were discriminated by the cumulative frequency of public TCR beta family members in the study cohort and in an independent roughly 370-donor cohort.

In this sample, this clonotype turned up many times. Its target antigen remains unknown. No base qualities exist here, and no much larger clone lies one base off it. Sequencer: Illumina HiSeq 1500. The public reads were reprocessed in TCRdb via fastp at Q25 and MiXCR, keeping in-frame beta chains. A single entry per CDR3 protein holds the most common genes and DNA from its merged rows. In all, the sample holds about 460,000 distinct CDR3 sequences, and about 11% of those were seen once. The ten largest clones add up to roughly 10% of the sample. The receptor comes from a human donor in good health (CMV status not recorded). Some clones in this sample may be carry-over from other donors' samples. What was sequenced was PBMCs. Rearrangement joined TRBV29-1 to TRBJ2-7; 8 central nucleotides agree with TRBD1. The nucleotides read TGCAGCGCCTGGCGCCAGGGGGCAGGCCACGAGCAGTACTTC. Its product reads: CSAWRQGAGHEQYF.